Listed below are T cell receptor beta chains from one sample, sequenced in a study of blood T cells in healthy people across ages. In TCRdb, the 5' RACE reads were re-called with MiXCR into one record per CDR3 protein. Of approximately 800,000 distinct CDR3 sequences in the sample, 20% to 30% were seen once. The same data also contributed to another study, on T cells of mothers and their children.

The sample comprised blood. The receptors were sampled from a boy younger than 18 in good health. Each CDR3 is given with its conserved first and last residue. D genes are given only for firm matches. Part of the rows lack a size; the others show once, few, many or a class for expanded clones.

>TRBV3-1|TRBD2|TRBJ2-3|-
CASTYSGGADTQYF
TGTGCCAGCACCTATAGCGGGGGGGCAGATACGCAGTATTTT
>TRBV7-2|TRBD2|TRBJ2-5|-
CASSPGLAESFETQYF
TGTGCCAGCAGTCCGGGACTAGCGGAGTCTTTCGAGACCCAGTACTTC
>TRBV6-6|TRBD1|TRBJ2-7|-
CASSEGQGLDEQYF
TGTGCCAGCAGCGAGGGACAGGGGCTCGACGAGCAGTACTTC
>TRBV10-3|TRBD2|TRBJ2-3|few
CAIRVAGRAHDTQYF
TGTGCCATCAGGGTAGCGGGCCGGGCCCACGATACGCAGTATTTT
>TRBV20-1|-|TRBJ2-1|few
CSAYAPGRSRAQFF
TGCAGTGCGTACGCGCCTGGCCGATCCAGGGCGCAGTTCTTC
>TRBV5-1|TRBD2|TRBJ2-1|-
CASSPGLGPYNEQFF
TGCGCCAGCAGTCCTGGACTAGGGCCCTACAATGAGCAGTTCTTC
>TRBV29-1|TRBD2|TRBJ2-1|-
CSARGGQGTSGGPYNEQFF
TGCAGCGCCAGAGGGGGACAGGGGACTAGCGGGGGTCCCTACAATGAGCAGTTCTTC
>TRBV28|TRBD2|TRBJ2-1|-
CASSRPGGLSNEQFF
TGTGCCAGCAGCCGTCCGGGGGGGCTTTCAAATGAGCAGTTCTTC
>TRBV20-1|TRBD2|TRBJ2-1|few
CSVPGLAGYNEQFF
TGCAGTGTCCCGGGACTAGCGGGGTATAATGAGCAGTTCTTC
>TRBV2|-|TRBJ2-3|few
CASSENRHTQYF
TGTGCCAGCAGTGAAAACAGACATACGCAGTATTTT
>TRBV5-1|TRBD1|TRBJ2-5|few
CASSRGQVTKTQYF
TGCGCCAGCAGCCGGGGACAGGTTACAAAGACCCAGTACTTC
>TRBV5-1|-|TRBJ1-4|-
CASSLGEWTNEKLFF
TGCGCCAGCAGCTTGGGTGAATGGACTAATGAAAAACTGTTTTTT
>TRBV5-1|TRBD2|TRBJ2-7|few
CASTSQVAGSEQYF
TGCGCCAGCACTTCGCAGGTAGCGGGAAGCGAGCAGTACTTC
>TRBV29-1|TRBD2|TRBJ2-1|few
CSVVPTGGGTYNEQFF
TGCAGCGTTGTACCGACCGGGGGGGGAACCTACAATGAGCAGTTCTTC
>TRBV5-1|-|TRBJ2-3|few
CASSLGGQTDTQYF
TGCGCCAGCAGCTTGGGTGGGCAAACAGATACGCAGTATTTT
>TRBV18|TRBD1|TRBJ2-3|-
CASSPPGQGVQDTQYF
TGTGCCAGCTCACCCCCGGGACAGGGGGTTCAAGATACGCAGTATTTT
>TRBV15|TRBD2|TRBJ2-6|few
CATSGGLAGGFGANVLTF
TGTGCCACCAGCGGAGGACTAGCGGGGGGCTTCGGGGCCAACGTCCTGACTTTC
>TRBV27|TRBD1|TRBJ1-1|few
CASSAGQGPTEAFF
TGTGCCAGCAGTGCGGGACAGGGACCCACTGAAGCTTTCTTT
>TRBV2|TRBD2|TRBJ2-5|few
CASSVGPSGGRETQYF
TGTGCCAGCAGTGTCGGGCCTAGCGGGGGCCGGGAGACCCAGTACTTC
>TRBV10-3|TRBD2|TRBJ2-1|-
CAISERGGYNEQFF
TGTGCCATCAGTGAGCGGGGGGGGTACAATGAGCAGTTCTTC
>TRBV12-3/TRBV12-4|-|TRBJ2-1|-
CASSPREPFNEQFF
TGTGCCAGCAGTCCAAGGGAACCATTCAATGAGCAGTTCTTC
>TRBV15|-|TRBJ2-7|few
CATSRDRVGTSSYEQYF
TGTGCCACCAGCAGAGATCGGGTTGGGACATCCTCCTACGAGCAGTACTTC